This T cell receptor (beta chain) was captured in a study of identical twins. General study points: Insertions were reduced in abundant cord blood beta clonotypes but not in memory repertoires.

A universal primer site was added by template switching, and unique molecular identifiers were carried by the cDNA. Using its own MiXCR run on the 5' RACE reads, TCRdb lists one record per CDR3 protein. Found here are a few hundred thousand distinct CDR3 sequences, roughly 26% of them singletons; the top ten hold around 3%. This clonotype was detected many times. Its antigen is as yet unknown. A further study also used this sample, focusing on T cells expressing NK-cell markers. This second study notes: Several experiments employed an anti-gamma-delta TCR antibody to confine sorting to alpha-beta TCR T cells. Of the CD8+ T cells in more than five donors, about 1.0-7.0% belonged to dominant NKG2C+ clonotypes.

Material for sequencing was CD4+ T cells sorted from blood. The clonotype was recovered from a woman younger than 30 in good health.

Here the CDR3 DNA reads TGTGCCAGCAGCTTAGGCCAACGGTGGAACACTGAAGCTTTCTTT. Translated, it gives CASSLGQRWNTEAFF. The gene calls are TRBV7-9 and TRBJ1-1; D is undetermined. Germline-derived CDR1 and CDR2 are SEHNR and FQNEAQ (reference sequence). The CDR3 loop spans 15 amino acids. With 1 base removed from V and 1 base from J, the gap between germline ends came to 10 bases.